These 32 T cell receptor beta chains were sequenced from one sample in a study of blood T cell repertoires in COVID-19. The repertoire was sequenced with immunoSEQ multiplex PCR; TCRdb's copy has only in-frame clones and lacks some. There are 200,000 to 250,000 clones in the sample; roughly 85% occur only once, and around 20% lies in the top ten. The sequencing sample was made of PBMCs or T cells enriched from blood (not recorded which). The receptors shown here come from a man aged 35-49 years who had recovered from COVID-19.

CDR3 sequence reads: CASSLGLGPYEQYF. The CDR3 nucleotides read TGTGCCAGCAGCTTAGGACTGGGGCCCTACGAGCAGTACTTC. The V call is TRBV7-9, the J call TRBJ2-7, with D tentatively TRBD1 (5 bases). The CDR3 runs 14 residues. V was clipped by 1 base and J by 2 bases, with 9 bases between them. Germline-derived CDR1 and CDR2 are SEHNR and FQNEAQ (reference sequence).

This chain uses TRBV29-1 with TRBJ2-3, with TRBD1 identical over 8 bases. Trimming at V came to 5 bases and at J to 9 bases, leaving 22 bases not matched to a gene. CDR3 length: 17 residues. The germline V gene has CDR1 SQVTM and CDR2 ANQGSEA. The CDR3 spells CSVLGQGPALAQMTQYF. The DNA of the CDR3 is TGCAGCGTTCTTGGACAGGGTCCCGCATTGGCACAGATGACGCAGTATTTT.

This chain connects TRBV24-1 to TRBJ2-1, with 9 bases fitting TRBD2. The CDR3 has 12 residues. Germline CDR1 is KGHDR and CDR2 is SFDVKD. Unmatched junction bases numbered 3, after V lost 9 bases and J lost 7 bases. For the CDR3, the DNA is TGTGCCACCCGCGGGAGGGGAAATGAGCAGTTCTTC. It translates to CATRGRGNEQFF.

The rearrangement uses TRBV19 and TRBJ1-1, with a weak D call TRBD1 (6 bases). This CDR3 is 13 amino acids long. Germline V CDR1 and CDR2: LNHDA, SQIVND (reference sequence). Between the trimmed V and J ends, which lost 9 bases and 5 bases, there was a span of 16 bases. The CDR3 reads CASSEQGGTEAFF. Here the CDR3 DNA reads TGTGCCAGCAGCGAACAGGGTGGGACTGAAGCTTTCTTT.

The chain links TRBV28 to TRBJ1-1; 9 nucleotides match TRBD1. V shed 7 bases and J 5 bases; nucleotides not matched to a gene: 11. Germline V gene data show CDR1 as MDHEN and CDR2 as SYDVKM. The CDR3 length is 15 residues. This CDR3 reads CASTETGTGTTEAFF. CDR3 DNA sequence: TGTGCCAGCACCGAGACCGGGACAGGGACGACTGAAGCTTTCTTT.

The chain couples TRBV5-1 to TRBJ2-1; D perhaps matches TRBD2 (6 bases). V was pared by 4 bases and J by 10 bases, with 18 bases between. The CDR3 totals 14 residues. The germline gives CDR1 SGHRS, CDR2 YFSETQ. The DNA of the CDR3 is TGCGCCAGCAGCCAAGGGAGCGGGTATGAAGAGCAGTTCTTC. Its protein product is CASSQGSGYEEQFF.

This clone has at least ten counts. The J gene is TRBJ2-7, the V gene TRBV28, with a weak D call TRBD2 (5 bases). The V end lost 6 bases, the J end lost 2 bases, and 14 bases lay between the germline ends. Germline assignment: CDR1 MDHEN and CDR2 SYDVKM. The CDR3 length is 14 residues. CDR3 bases: TGTGCCAGCAGCAAAACCGGGAACGCCTACGAGCAGTACTTC. Its protein is CASSKTGNAYEQYF.

This clone was seen more than once but under ten times. The gene calls are TRBV5-1 and TRBJ1-1; 8 bases are shared with TRBD1. Germline trimming cut 5 bases from V and 2 bases from J; bases unmatched to any gene: 11. This CDR3 region has 16 residues. CDR1 SGHRS and CDR2 YFSETQ come from the germline V gene. CDR3: CASRVSGGTFNTEAFF. The CDR3 DNA is TGCGCCAGCAGGGTCTCAGGGGGCACCTTTAACACTGAAGCTTTCTTT.

The V call is TRBV13, the J call TRBJ2-3; a possible D gene is TRBD1 (5 bases). V was clipped by 1 base and J by 0 bases, with 8 bases between them. The CDR3 consists of 15 residues. The germline CDR1 and CDR2 sequences are PRHDT and FYEKMQ (reference sequence). CDR3 region: CASSLETDSTDTQYF. The CDR3 nucleotides read TGTGCCAGCAGCTTAGAGACAGATAGCACAGATACGCAGTATTTT.

The J gene is TRBJ2-7, the V gene TRBV28; TRBD2 matches 8 bases. Germline V gene sequence: CDR1 MDHEN, CDR2 SYDVKM. This CDR3 has 14 residues. J was trimmed by 4 bases and V by 7 bases; bases with no gene match: 9. The CDR3 DNA follows: TGTGCCAGCACCCTGCGAGCGGGAGTTTACGAGCAGTACTTC. Its translation: CASTLRAGVYEQYF.

The V gene is TRBV12-3 or TRBV12-4, the J gene TRBJ2-7; the D gene is possibly TRBD1 (6 bases). The CDR3 runs 13 residues. V was shortened by 4 bases and J by 3 bases, with 10 bases between the two germline ends. DNA for the CDR3: TGTGCCAGCAGTTCTTACAGGGTCTACGAGCAGTACTTC. This gives the protein CASSSYRVYEQYF.

V gene TRBV12-3 or TRBV12-4 combines with J gene TRBJ1-2; weak D call: TRBD1 (6 bases). V shed 3 bases and J shed 9 bases, with 14 bases lying between them. The CDR3 is 13 residues long. In DNA, the CDR3 is TGTGCCAGCAGTTTGGGACACGGGTCGAGCTACACCTTC. It is translated as CASSLGHGSSYTF.

The count of this clone is one. This chain joins TRBV10-3 and TRBJ1-6; TRBD1 matches 7 bases. The V gene end was trimmed by 0 bases and the J gene end by 7 bases; junction bases not matched to a gene: 6. The germline V gene has CDR1 ENHRY and CDR2 SYGVKD. The CDR3 covers 16 residues. The CDR3 spells CAISESTTGVNSPLHF. In nucleotides, the CDR3 is TGTGCCATCAGTGAGTCGACCACAGGGGTCAATTCACCCCTCCACTTT.

The chain employs TRBV21-1 and TRBJ1-1. TRBV21-1 is given as a pseudogene. There are 16 residues in the CDR3. CDR3 DNA sequence: TGTGCCAGCAGCAAGAACCGGGACTCCGATGGAACTGAAGCTTTCTTT. This gives the protein CASSKNRDSDGTEAFF.

V gene TRBV4-1 combines with J gene TRBJ1-1; D may be TRBD1 (6 bases). The CDR3 loop spans 14 amino acids. The V gene lost 0 bases and the J gene lost 5 bases, with 10 bases spanning the gap. Germline-derived CDR1 and CDR2 are MGHRA and YSYEKL. The CDR3 here is CASSQDTGRTEAFF. CDR3 nucleotides: TGCGCCAGCAGCCAAGACACAGGGCGGACTGAAGCTTTCTTT.

The chain couples TRBV25-1 to TRBJ2-3; perhaps TRBD2 as D (5 bases). From germline, CDR1 is MGHDK and CDR2 SYGVNS. The V gene lost 6 bases and the J gene lost 2 bases, with 9 bases spanning the gap. The length of the CDR3 is 13 residues. CDR3 bases: TGTGCCAGCAGGGAGGAGTCCACAGATACGCAGTATTTT. This sequence encodes CASREESTDTQYF.

The genes are TRBV7-2 and TRBJ2-1; 12 nucleotides align to TRBD2. V lost 4 bases and J lost 7; bases outside the gene matches: 5. Germline CDR1 SGHTA, CDR2 FQGNSA. CDR3 length: 15 amino acids. The CDR3 reads CASSSTSGRMNEQFF. CDR3 nucleotides: TGTGCCAGCAGCTCAACTAGCGGGAGGATGAATGAGCAGTTCTTC.

This clone was seen only a few times. The chain couples TRBV7-3 to TRBJ1-3; unclear D gene. Trimming left V 0 bases short and J 0 bases short, with 6 bases between. Germline lookup yields CDR1 SGHTA and CDR2 FQGTGA. CDR3 length equals 15 residues. CDR3 sequence reads: CASSLTSSSGNTIYF. In nucleotides, the CDR3 is TGTGCCAGCAGCTTAACTTCTTCCTCTGGAAACACCATATATTTT.

The J gene is TRBJ2-7, the V gene TRBV6-5, with D perhaps TRBD1 (6 bases). V dropped 0 bases and J dropped 5 bases, with 14 bases sitting between them. CDR1 and CDR2 from the germline V gene are MNHEY and SVGAGI. This CDR3 is 15 amino acids long. The CDR3 reads CASSYSQGALNEQYF. The CDR3 nucleotides are TGTGCCAGCAGTTACTCACAGGGAGCTCTCAACGAGCAGTACTTC.

This clone was counted between two and nine times. Here the CDR3 reads CAISGGAEEKLFF. The CDR3 DNA sequence: TGTGCCATCAGTGGCGGGGCCGAGGAAAAACTGTTTTTT. V gene TRBV10-3 combines with J gene TRBJ1-4, with D perhaps matching TRBD1 (5 bases). V dropped 4 bases and J dropped 8 bases, with 11 bases sitting between them. The germline CDR1 and CDR2 sequences are ENHRY and SYGVKD. CDR3 length: 13 amino acids.

The V and J genes are TRBV6-5 and TRBJ2-3, with D perhaps matching TRBD2 (5 bases). Trimming pared 5 bases from V and 2 bases from J, leaving 11 bases between. CDR1 and CDR2 (germline): MNHEY, SVGAGI. This CDR3 has 14 residues. The CDR3 loop is CASSRTDYTDTQYF. The CDR3 DNA reads as TGTGCCAGCAGTAGGACTGACTACACAGATACGCAGTATTTT.

The chain links TRBV11-2 to TRBJ2-1, with 7 bases aligning to TRBD1. CDR3 size: 16 residues. V lost 2 bases and J lost 5; bases outside the gene matches: 9. The germline CDR1 and CDR2 sequences are SGHAT and FQNNGV. The CDR3 reads CASSLIVGQANNEQFF. The CDR3 nucleotides are TGTGCCAGCAGCTTAATAGTAGGACAGGCCAACAATGAGCAGTTCTTC.

The rearrangement links TRBV5-1 to TRBJ2-2, with D tentatively TRBD1 (5 bases). The V gene's germline CDR1 is SGHRS and CDR2 YFSETQ. This CDR3 has 16 amino acids. Trimming pared 0 bases from V and 0 bases from J, leaving 9 bases between. The CDR3 here is CASSLVLGPNTGELFF. CDR3 DNA: TGCGCCAGCAGCTTGGTTCTGGGGCCGAACACCGGGGAGCTGTTTTTT. Combining the CDR3 with reference TRBV5-1 and TRBJ2-2 gives the whole variable domain KAGVTQTPRYLIKTRGQQVTLSCSPISGHRSVSWYQQTPGQGLQFLFEYFSETQRNKGNFPGRFSGRQFSNSRSEMNVSTLELGDSALYLCASSLVLGPNTGELFFGEGSRLTVL.

This clone turned up a few times. J is TRBJ1-4 and V is TRBV5-5, with D perhaps matching TRBD1 (5 bases). Trimming took 0 bases from V and 8 from J, leaving 17 bases between them. The CDR3 loop spans 16 amino acids. Per germline, CDR1 SGHKS and CDR2 YYEKEE (reference sequence). In nucleotides, the CDR3 is TGTGCCAGCAGCTTGGAGTTTGGCAGGGAAAACGAAAAACTGTTTTTT. It encodes CASSLEFGRENEKLFF.

The chain is built from TRBV7-2 and TRBJ1-1; D remains ambiguous. From germline, CDR1 is SGHTA and CDR2 FQGNSA. V dropped 1 base and J dropped 0 bases, with 9 bases sitting between them. CDR3 length equals 15 residues. CDR3 nucleotide sequence: TGTGCCAGCAGCTTAGGATCAGTCATGAACACTGAAGCTTTCTTT. It specifies CASSLGSVMNTEAFF. Looking up the rest from reference TRBV7-2 and TRBJ1-1 gives the full variable domain: GAGVSQSPSNKVTEKGKDVELRCDPISGHTALYWYRQSLGQGLEFLIYFQGNSAPDKSGLPSDRFSAERTGGSVSTLTIQRTQQEDSAVYLCASSLGSVMNTEAFFGQGTRLTVV.

The chain carries TRBV5-5 and TRBJ1-2, with D unresolved. Between the trimmed V and J ends, which lost 1 base and 1 base, there was a span of 11 bases. The CDR3 loop spans 15 amino acids. CDR1 SGHKS and CDR2 YYEKEE come from the germline V gene (reference sequence). CDR3 DNA sequence: TGTGCCAGCAGCTTGTTCCAGTCCGATAACTATGGCTACACCTTC. Translated: CASSLFQSDNYGYTF.

CDR3 amino acids: CASSLAGFETQYF. Here the CDR3 DNA reads TGCGCCAGCAGCCTGGCCGGGTTCGAGACCCAGTACTTC. The chain uses TRBV5-1 and TRBJ2-5; no clear D gene. CDR1 SGHRS and CDR2 YFSETQ come from the germline V gene. V lost 4 bases and J 5 bases, leaving 12 bases between the germline ends. The CDR3 spans 13 residues. Combining the CDR3 with reference TRBV5-1 and TRBJ2-5 gives the whole variable domain KAGVTQTPRYLIKTRGQQVTLSCSPISGHRSVSWYQQTPGQGLQFLFEYFSETQRNKGNFPGRFSGRQFSNSRSEMNVSTLELGDSALYLCASSLAGFETQYFGPGTRLLVL.

The chain has TRBV7-9 and TRBJ2-2; D gene unclear. This CDR3 comprises 13 residues. The germline V and J ends were trimmed by 2 bases and 4 bases, with 5 bases remaining between them. Germline assignment: CDR1 SEHNR and CDR2 FQNEAQ (reference sequence). The CDR3 loop reads CASSLQITGELFF. In nucleotides, the CDR3 is TGTGCCAGCAGCTTACAGATCACCGGGGAGCTGTTTTTT. The variable domain in full, with the rest retrieved from reference TRBV7-9 and TRBJ2-2, is DTGVSQNPRHKITKRGQNVTFRCDPISEHNRLYWYRQTLGQGPEFLTYFQNEAQLEKSRLLSDRFSAERPKGSFSTLEIQRTEQGDSAMYLCASSLQITGELFFGEGSRLTVL.

This clone has just one count. This chain joins TRBV5-6 and TRBJ2-2, with 9 bases that match TRBD1. After removal of 1 base from V and 5 bases from J, the junction contained 9 bases not matched to a gene. Germline CDR1 SGHDT, CDR2 YYEEEE. This CDR3 is 17 amino acids long. The CDR3, as DNA: TGTGCCAGCAGCTTGACAGGGGGCCCCCCGATTACCGGGGAGCTGTTTTTT. Translating it yields CASSLTGGPPITGELFF.

In its sample, this clone was seen many times. The rearrangement uses TRBV3-1 (or the pseudogene TRBV3-2) and TRBJ1-2; D remains ambiguous. The V end was cut by 1 base, the J end by 8 bases, with 8 bases between. Germline CDR1 is LGHDT and CDR2 is YNNKEL (reference sequence). The CDR3 has 12 residues. CDR3 amino acids: CASSQGWRGYTF. CDR3 coding DNA: TGTGCCAGCAGCCAAGGTTGGAGAGGCTACACCTTC.

This rearrangement joins TRBV19 to TRBJ1-4; TRBD1 matches at 9 bases. There are 14 residues in the CDR3. Per germline, CDR1 LNHDA and CDR2 SQIVND (reference sequence). Trimming cost V 3 bases and J 5 bases; bases outside gene matches: 1. CDR3 loop: CASSMTGGNEKLFF. The CDR3 coding sequence is TGTGCCAGTAGTATGACAGGGGGGAATGAAAAACTGTTTTTT.

The chain is built from TRBV7-9 and TRBJ2-1; 8 positions match TRBD2. The CDR3 totals 15 residues. V lost 3 bases to trimming and J lost 8 bases; unmatched junction nucleotides: 9. CDR1 and CDR2 from the germline V gene are SEHNR and FQNEAQ (reference sequence). This chain's CDR3 is CASSFSSGSPDEQFF. CDR3 DNA sequence: TGTGCCAGCAGCTTCTCCAGCGGGAGTCCGGATGAGCAGTTCTTC.